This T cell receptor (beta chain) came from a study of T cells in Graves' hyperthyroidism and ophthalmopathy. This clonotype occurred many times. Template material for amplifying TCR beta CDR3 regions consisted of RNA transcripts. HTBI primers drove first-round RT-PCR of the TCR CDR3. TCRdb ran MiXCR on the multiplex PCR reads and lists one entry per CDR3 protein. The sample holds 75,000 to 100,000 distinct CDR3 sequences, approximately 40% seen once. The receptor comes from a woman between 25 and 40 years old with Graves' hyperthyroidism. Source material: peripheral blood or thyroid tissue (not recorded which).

The CDR3 region has the DNA TGTGCCAGCAGCCAAGAAGTGTTGCGCACTGAAGCTTTCTTT. It specifies CASSQEVLRTEAFF. The chain is built from TRBV3-1 and TRBJ1-1, with D unresolved. Trimming removed 0 bases at V and 4 bases at J, with 9 bases between. This CDR3 spans 14 amino acids. Per the germline V gene, CDR1 is LGHDT and CDR2 is YNNKEL (reference sequence).